This T cell receptor (beta chain) came from a study of T-cell reconstitution after alpha-beta-depleted transplantation in children. Broader study findings: Reported findings indicate that, about two months after transplant, alpha-beta T cells came from several hundred expanded clones, which were derived from non-depleted graft cells. The authors attributed T-cell counts and diversity one year after transplant mostly to newly produced T cells.

Unique molecular identifiers featured in how the TCRbeta library was prepared. MiXCR was run by TCRdb on the PCR reads, yielding one entry per CDR3 protein. The repertoire has more than 400,000 distinct CDR3 sequences, about an eighth of them found once; the top ten carry 14%. To note about this clonotype: Antigen: not known.

V shed 5 bases and J shed 2 bases, with 14 bases lying between them. CDR1 is DFQATT, CDR2 SNEGSKA, per germline (reference sequence). CDR3 size: 14 residues. The sequencing here drew on PBMCs, mostly from graft donor cells, taken 180 days after TCRalphabeta/CD19-depleted stem cell transplant. This TCR was recovered from a female patient aged 2 to 10 who had a stem cell transplant for aplastic anemia, so the T cells may come from the graft donor. V is TRBV20-1 and J is TRBJ2-3; no firm D call. The CDR3 is CSASLGFPTDTQYF. The CDR3 DNA follows: TGCAGTGCTTCGTTAGGGTTTCCCACAGATACGCAGTATTTT.